A single sample is the source of the 5 T cell receptor beta chains below, sequenced in a study of T cell repertoires in aging, cancer and after chemotherapy. Multiplex touch-down PCR with TRB-A/B primers amplified rearranged V-D-J TRB sequences. TCRdb passed the multiplex PCR reads through MiXCR, listing each CDR3 protein once. Of thousands of distinct CDR3 sequences in the sample, about a third were seen once. Peripheral blood genomic DNA, not sorted cells or RNA, was the template. Input material: blood. Receptors were obtained from a human donor in good health.

J is TRBJ1-2 and V is TRBV4-3; the match to TRBD1 covers 10 bases. The ends lost 4 bases at V and 4 bases at J; junction bases unmatched: 3. This CDR3 comprises 14 residues. CDR1 is LGHNA, CDR2 YSLEER, per germline. The CDR3 sequence is CASSPGTGVYGYTF. DNA of the CDR3: TGCGCCAGCAGCCCCGGGACAGGGGTCTATGGCTACACCTTC.

This clonotype is a singleton in its sample. The rearrangement links TRBV27 to TRBJ2-2; a weak D match, TRBD1 (5 bases). This CDR3 comprises 16 residues. Per germline, CDR1 MNHEY and CDR2 SMNVEV (reference sequence). Trimming removed 1 base from V and 3 bases from J, with 12 bases in between. The CDR3 DNA reads TGTGCCAGCAGTTTATGGAGCAGGGCGGACACCGGGGAGCTGTTTTTT. Residues: CASSLWSRADTGELFF.

The rearrangement links TRBV5-6 to TRBJ2-6; D is undetermined. Germline lookup yields CDR1 SGHDT and CDR2 YYEEEE. CDR3 length equals 14 residues. V lost 0 bases to trimming and J lost 2 bases, with 3 bases between them. CDR3 nucleotides: TGTGCCAGCAGCTTGGATACTGGGGCCAACGTCCTGACTTTC. As protein: CASSLDTGANVLTF.

The chain is built from TRBV5-1 and TRBJ2-3, with TRBD2 matching 9 bases. The CDR3 loop spans 15 amino acids. CDR1 and CDR2 from the germline V gene are SGHRS and YFSETQ. V was pared by 0 bases and J by 4 bases, with 3 bases of the junction left unmatched. CDR3 sequence reads: CASSLALAGPDTQYF. CDR3 sequence (DNA): TGCGCCAGCAGCTTGGCTCTAGCGGGGCCAGATACGCAGTATTTT.

This chain joins TRBV30 and TRBJ1-6, with no clear D. The V and J ends lost 5 bases and 8 bases respectively, with 13 bases between them. The CDR3 sequence is 13 residues long. The germline CDR1 and CDR2 sequences are GTSNPN and SVGIG (reference sequence). The CDR3 DNA sequence: TGTGCCTGGGATCTAATATGGGATTCACCCCTCCACTTT. Protein sequence: CAWDLIWDSPLHF.